The 13 T cell receptor beta chains given below trace back to one sample, sequenced in a study of response to subunit inactivated influenza vaccine. TCRdb used MiXCR to reprocess the RT-PCR reads, holding one entry per CDR3 protein. The repertoire includes 650,000 to 800,000 distinct CDR3 sequences, approximately 15% of them detected once, and approximately 6.5% sits in the top ten. Sequencing was performed on PBMCs from blood, taken 14 days before vaccination. The receptors come from a man in his forties or fifties who received an inactivated influenza vaccine.

This clonotype was found many times. This sequence joins TRBV7-2 and TRBJ1-3; maybe TRBD1 (5 bases). The CDR3 contains 15 residues. V was cut by 7 bases and J by 3 bases, with 16 bases left in between. CDR1 is SGHTA and CDR2 is FQGNSA in the germline V gene. The CDR3 DNA reads TGTGCCAGCACCCTCGGCCCAGGGTTTGGAAACACCATATATTTT. This translates into CASTLGPGFGNTIYF.

This clonotype was counted between two and nine times. J is TRBJ1-5 and V is TRBV24-1; D not certain. CDR1 is KGHDR, CDR2 SFDVKD, per germline. The CDR3 is 16 residues long. V dropped 1 base and J dropped 2 bases, with 11 bases sitting between them. DNA of the CDR3: TGTGCCACCAGTGATTTTCGTCTGAGCGGCAATCAGCCCCAGCATTTT. The encoded protein is CATSDFRLSGNQPQHF.

In its sample, this clonotype was seen a few times. CDR3 in DNA: TGTGCCAGCAGCCACCGCTCGTCTAGTCCCGCCTACGAGCAGTACTTC. Translation: CASSHRSSSPAYEQYF. V and J are TRBV4-2 and TRBJ2-7, with D uncertain. CDR1 and CDR2 (germline): LGHNA, YNFKEQ. This CDR3 is 16 amino acids long. Trimming removed 3 bases at V and 2 bases at J, with 17 bases between.

This chain links TRBV4-2 with TRBJ1-4, with a weak D call TRBD1 (5 bases). Trimming shortened V by 1 base and J by 3 bases, and 9 bases separated the two germline ends. The CDR3 covers 15 residues. Germline V gene lookup returns CDR1 LGHNA and CDR2 YNFKEQ. The CDR3 DNA reads TGTGCCAGCAGCCAAGTTGGGGGGTCTAATGAAAAACTGTTTTTT. This gives the protein CASSQVGGSNEKLFF.

There are a few counts of this clonotype. The chain is built from TRBV6-2 or TRBV6-3 and TRBJ2-1, with no clear D. Trimming took off 0 bases at V and 1 base at J, with 10 bases between the two ends. The CDR3 has 16 residues. Per the germline V gene, CDR1 is MNHEY and CDR2 is SVGEGT. CDR3 sequence: CASSYSGAGSYNEQFF. CDR3 DNA: TGTGCCAGCAGTTACTCCGGAGCCGGTTCCTACAATGAGCAGTTCTTC.

The table lists this clonotype with a few counts. This chain links TRBV10-1 with TRBJ2-2; 11 nucleotides line up with TRBD2. The trim removed 2 bases at V and 13 bases at J, leaving 6 bases unmatched. The germline CDR1 and CDR2 sequences are WNHNN and SYGVQD (reference sequence). The CDR3 spans 14 residues. In DNA, the CDR3 is TGCGCCAGCAGTGAGGATAGCGGGGGGGTCCGGCTGTTTTTT. Translating it yields CASSEDSGGVRLFF.

The chain recombines TRBV20-1 with TRBJ2-5; 14 bases match TRBD2. Germline V gene lookup returns CDR1 DFQATT and CDR2 SNEGSKA (reference sequence). The V gene end was trimmed by 4 bases and the J gene end by 4 bases; junction bases not matched to a gene: 8. The CDR3 covers 16 residues. CDR3 nucleotide sequence: TGCAGTGCTACGGGGACTAGCGGGAGTGGACGAGAGACCCAGTACTTC. Amino acid sequence: CSATGTSGSGRETQYF.

There are a few counts of this clonotype. V is TRBV20-1 and J is TRBJ2-5; D possibly matches TRBD1 or TRBD2 (7 bases each). CDR1 and CDR2 (germline): DFQATT, SNEGSKA (reference sequence). This CDR3 has 15 residues. V was shortened by 0 bases and J by 4 bases, with 15 bases between the two germline ends. CDR3 sequence (DNA): TGCAGTGCTAGAGATTTGGGAGGGGGCGGAGAGACCCAGTACTTC. Its protein is CSARDLGGGGETQYF.

This clonotype was detected ten times or more. The genes are TRBV15 and TRBJ2-5, with D perhaps TRBD1 (5 bases). Germline assignment: CDR1 LNHNV and CDR2 YYDKDF (reference sequence). The CDR3 runs to 17 residues. The V and J ends lost 0 bases and 3 bases respectively, with 17 bases between them. CDR3 DNA sequence: TGTGCCACCAGCAGAGACCTATGGGGCGTACTGAAAGAGACCCAGTACTTC. This translates into CATSRDLWGVLKETQYF.

This clonotype was picked up a small number of times. The chain is built from TRBV10-3 and TRBJ2-2; D is perhaps TRBD1 (5 bases). Germline lookup yields CDR1 ENHRY and CDR2 SYGVKD. The V end was cut by 11 bases, the J end by 0 bases, with 13 bases between. The CDR3 runs 14 residues. The CDR3 protein is CASQSTANTGELFF. The DNA for the CDR3 is TGTGCCTCCCAGTCGACAGCGAACACCGGGGAGCTGTTTTTT.

J is TRBJ2-7 and V is TRBV7-2, with D uncertain. Trimming shortened V by 4 bases and J by 7 bases, and 14 bases separated the two germline ends. The CDR3 extends over 13 amino acids. Germline V gene sequence: CDR1 SGHTA, CDR2 FQGNSA. The CDR3 nucleotides read TGTGCCAGCAGCTCCTCCGCACCAGGAGAGCAGTACTTC. Its translation is CASSSSAPGEQYF. The whole variable domain, remainder taken from reference TRBV7-2 and TRBJ2-7, is GAGVSQSPSNKVTEKGKDVELRCDPISGHTALYWYRQSLGQGLEFLIYFQGNSAPDKSGLPSDRFSAERTGGSVSTLTIQRTQQEDSAVYLCASSSSAPGEQYFGPGTRLTVT.

The table lists this clonotype with a few counts. This chain joins TRBV5-1 and TRBJ1-2; D perhaps matches TRBD1 (5 bases). V lost 4 bases to trimming and J lost 4 bases, with 14 bases between them. Germline CDR1 reads SGHRS; CDR2 reads YFSETQ. CDR3 length: 14 amino acids. CDR3 loop: CASSPGTAGYGYTF. CDR3 in DNA: TGCGCCAGCAGCCCAGGGACCGCAGGCTATGGCTACACCTTC. Complete variable domain (other parts from reference TRBV5-1 and TRBJ1-2): KAGVTQTPRYLIKTRGQQVTLSCSPISGHRSVSWYQQTPGQGLQFLFEYFSETQRNKGNFPGRFSGRQFSNSRSEMNVSTLELGDSALYLCASSPGTAGYGYTFGSGTRLTVV.

This clonotype occurred a few times. J is TRBJ2-1 and V is TRBV24-1; tentative D call: TRBD1 (5 bases). The CDR3 runs to 16 residues. Germline CDR1 is KGHDR and CDR2 is SFDVKD. V was pared by 3 bases and J by 6 bases, with 17 bases between. The CDR3: CATSDAQGPVPNEQFF. The DNA of the CDR3 is TGTGCCACCAGTGATGCCCAGGGTCCGGTCCCCAATGAGCAGTTCTTC.